A single sample gave rise to the 24 T cell receptor beta chains below, sequenced in a study of cytomegalovirus exposure and HLA in healthy donors. The repertoire was sequenced with immunoSEQ multiplex PCR; TCRdb's copy has only in-frame clones and lacks some. There are about 330,000 clones in the sample; around 86% occur only once, and more than 0.8% lies in the top ten. The sequenced sample consisted of PBMCs. All receptors derive from a woman aged 18-35 years in good health and CMV-seronegative.

This sequence joins TRBV11-3 and TRBJ2-1, with 10 bases lining up with TRBD2. The germline CDR1 and CDR2 sequences are SGHNT and YENEEA. The CDR3 has 13 residues. Trimming removed 7 bases from V and 9 bases from J; junction bases left unmatched: 6. CDR3 coding DNA: TGTGCCAGCACTAGCGGGAGAGAAAGTGAGCAGTTCTTC. Amino acid sequence: CASTSGRESEQFF.

This clone has just one count. The V call is TRBV7-9, the J call TRBJ1-2; 8 bases fit TRBD1. Germline V gene lookup returns CDR1 SEHNR and CDR2 FQNEAQ (reference sequence). The CDR3 sequence is 14 residues long. V was pared by 3 bases and J by 10 bases, with 10 bases of the junction left unmatched. The CDR3 nucleotides read TGTGCCAGCAGCTTGCAGGGGGCTTCCTCAGTCTACACCTTC. Encoded protein: CASSLQGASSVYTF. The full variable domain, rest sourced from reference TRBV7-9 and TRBJ1-2, is DTGVSQNPRHKITKRGQNVTFRCDPISEHNRLYWYRQTLGQGPEFLTYFQNEAQLEKSRLLSDRFSAERPKGSFSTLEIQRTEQGDSAMYLCASSLQGASSVYTFGSGTRLTVV.

The chain couples TRBV4-2 to TRBJ1-1; 7 bases match TRBD1. The germline gives CDR1 LGHNA, CDR2 YNFKEQ. This CDR3 has 17 residues. V dropped 0 bases and J dropped 6; count of bases not matched to a gene: 13. The CDR3 loop is CASSQEMIAGGPPEAFF. DNA of the CDR3: TGTGCCAGCAGCCAAGAAATGATAGCAGGGGGACCTCCTGAAGCTTTCTTT.

This chain connects TRBV2 to TRBJ2-7; TRBD2 matches at 12 bases. CDR3 length: 19 residues. J lost 0 bases, V lost 7 bases, and 16 bases had no gene match. Germline CDR1 is SNHLY and CDR2 is FYNNEI. The DNA for the CDR3 is TGTGCCAGCATTTGGGGTCCCGGGACTAGCGGGCTTAGCTCCTACGAGCAGTACTTC. Encoded protein: CASIWGPGTSGLSSYEQYF.

CDR3 residues: CASSAETGNGQPQHF. The CDR3 coding sequence is TGTGCCAGCAGCGCAGAGACAGGGAATGGTCAGCCCCAGCATTTT. The chain couples TRBV9 to TRBJ1-5; 7 nucleotides align to TRBD1. With V trimmed by 3 bases and J by 6 bases, 9 bases remained unmatched. Per the germline V gene, CDR1 is SGDLS and CDR2 is YYNGEE. This CDR3 contains 15 residues.

The J gene is TRBJ1-1, the V gene TRBV7-6; D may be TRBD1 (6 bases). The CDR3 totals 15 residues. The V end was cut by 1 base, the J end by 4 bases, with 13 bases between. From germline, CDR1 is SGHVS and CDR2 FNYEAQ. The DNA for the CDR3 is TGTGCCAGCAGCTTAGTGCGGCAGGGGTCCACTGAAGCTTTCTTT. It encodes CASSLVRQGSTEAFF.

V usage is TRBV18 and J usage is TRBJ2-1, with a weak D call TRBD2 (6 bases). The CDR3 contains 15 residues. Germline V gene data show CDR1 as KGHSH and CDR2 as LQKENI. Trimming pared 2 bases from V and 2 bases from J, leaving 10 bases between. CDR3 sequence (DNA): TGTGCCAGCTCACCAGCGGGATTGGCCTACAATGAGCAGTTCTTC. Translating gives CASSPAGLAYNEQFF.

The chain couples TRBV4-3 to TRBJ2-3; 9 bases fit TRBD1. Trimming at V came to 2 bases and at J to 2 bases, leaving 5 bases not matched to a gene. The CDR3 contains 16 residues. The germline V gene has CDR1 LGHNA and CDR2 YSLEER. The CDR3 DNA is TGCGCCAGCAGCCAACTCGGGACAGGGCTCACAGATACGCAGTATTTT. The encoded protein is CASSQLGTGLTDTQYF.

CDR3 amino acids: CASSPLRQGTEAFF. CDR3 DNA: TGTGCCAGCAGTCCCCTCCGACAGGGCACTGAAGCTTTCTTT. The V call is TRBV6-5, the J call TRBJ1-1; 7 positions match TRBD1. CDR1 is MNHEY and CDR2 is SVGAGI in the germline V gene. The CDR3 is 14 amino acids. V shed 5 bases, J shed 4 bases, and the junction held 7 bases outside the gene matches.

The V call is TRBV9, the J call TRBJ2-7, with 11 bases that match TRBD2. The J segment lost 6 bases and the V segment lost 4 bases, leaving 3 bases of the junction unmatched. CDR1 and CDR2 from the germline V gene are SGDLS and YYNGEE. This CDR3 contains 13 residues. The CDR3 loop reads CASSTGTSGEQYF. In nucleotides, the CDR3 is TGTGCCAGCAGCACCGGGACTAGCGGCGAGCAGTACTTC.

The V call is TRBV10-3, the J call TRBJ1-5; the D gene is possibly TRBD1 (5 bases). V gave up 4 bases and J gave up 5 bases, with 9 bases separating them. Germline V gene data show CDR1 as ENHRY and CDR2 as SYGVKD. The CDR3 has 13 residues. CDR3 protein: CAISGIGDQPQHF. The CDR3, as DNA: TGTGCCATCAGTGGTATAGGGGATCAGCCCCAGCATTTT.

This sequence joins TRBV7-8 and TRBJ1-5; TRBD1 aligns across 7 bases. CDR1 and CDR2 (germline): SGHVS, FQNEAQ. Losses at the gene ends were 5 bases for V and 5 bases for J; bases not matched to a gene: 6. The CDR3 runs 14 residues. The CDR3 protein is CASSPNTGDQPQHF. The CDR3, as DNA: TGTGCCAGCAGCCCTAACACAGGGGATCAGCCCCAGCATTTT.

The chain couples TRBV29-1 to TRBJ1-1; TRBD1 matches 7 bases. Germline values: CDR1 SQVTM, CDR2 ANQGSEA. With V trimmed by 6 bases and J by 8 bases, 6 bases remained unmatched. This CDR3 is 11 amino acids long. CDR3 sequence: CSVEGAPEAFF. In DNA, the CDR3 is TGCAGCGTCGAGGGGGCACCCGAAGCTTTCTTT. The whole variable domain, remainder taken from reference TRBV29-1 and TRBJ1-1, is SAVISQKPSRDICQRGTSLTIQCQVDSQVTMMFWYRQQPGQSLTLIATANQGSEATYESGFVIDKFPISRPNLTFSTLTVSNMSPEDSSIYLCSVEGAPEAFFGQGTRLTVV.

This clone was recorded once. The V gene is TRBV5-1, the J gene TRBJ2-1; D ambiguous. V lost 4 bases and J 4 bases, leaving 12 bases between the germline ends. The germline V gene encodes CDR1 SGHRS and CDR2 YFSETQ. The CDR3 consists of 14 residues. This CDR3 is CASSAAGTYNEQFF. The CDR3 DNA follows: TGCGCCAGCAGCGCCGCTGGCACGTACAATGAGCAGTTCTTC. Complete variable domain (other parts from reference TRBV5-1 and TRBJ2-1): KAGVTQTPRYLIKTRGQQVTLSCSPISGHRSVSWYQQTPGQGLQFLFEYFSETQRNKGNFPGRFSGRQFSNSRSEMNVSTLELGDSALYLCASSAAGTYNEQFFGPGTRLTVL.

This clone was counted a single time. The same CDR3 can be traced to other DNA sequences in this sample. This chain uses TRBV5-6 with TRBJ2-6; D is unresolved. The V end was cut by 0 bases, the J end by 2 bases, with 6 bases between. The CDR3 is 15 residues long. Looked up from germline, CDR1 is SGHDT and CDR2 is YYEEEE. The CDR3 sequence is CASSLAGAGANVLTF. In nucleotides, the CDR3 is TGTGCCAGCAGCTTGGCCGGAGCTGGGGCCAACGTCCTGACTTTC.

The table lists this clone with a few counts. The V and J genes are TRBV19 and TRBJ2-7; tentatively, D is TRBD2 (5 bases). The germline V and J ends were trimmed by 8 bases and 3 bases, with 17 bases remaining between them. Germline-derived CDR1 and CDR2 are LNHDA and SQIVND (reference sequence). The CDR3 extends over 14 amino acids. The CDR3: CASARGLSIYEQYF. The DNA of the CDR3 is TGTGCCAGTGCCCGAGGACTTAGCATCTACGAGCAGTACTTC. Based on the CDR3 plus reference TRBV19 and TRBJ2-7, the full variable domain is DGGITQSPKYLFRKEGQNVTLSCEQNLNHDAMYWYRQDPGQGLRLIYYSQIVNDFQKGDIAEGYSVSREKKESFPLTVTSAQKNPTAFYLCASARGLSIYEQYFGPGTRLTVT.

V gene TRBV25-1 combines with J gene TRBJ2-1; D not certain. V was pared by 2 bases and J by 5 bases, with 10 bases between. CDR3 length: 14 amino acids. Germline CDR1 reads MGHDK; CDR2 reads SYGVNS. DNA for the CDR3: TGTGCCAGCAGTGAACAGGTTTCGGACAATGAGCAGTTCTTC. Protein: CASSEQVSDNEQFF.

The chain uses TRBV7-2 and TRBJ2-7, with D possibly TRBD1 on 7 matching bases. The CDR3 has 14 residues. From germline, CDR1 is SGHTA and CDR2 FQGNSA. V lost 4 bases, J lost 5 bases, and 15 bases lay in between. CDR3 DNA: TGTGCCAGCAGCTCCCAGGGGGGCCTAAACGAGCAGTACTTC. Its protein is CASSSQGGLNEQYF.

This sequence joins TRBV5-4 and TRBJ2-7, with 9 bases that match TRBD1. Looked up from germline, CDR1 is SGHNT and CDR2 is YYREEE (reference sequence). Unmatched junction bases numbered 6, after V lost 2 bases and J lost 3 bases. The CDR3 consists of 15 residues. In DNA form, the CDR3 reads TGTGCCAGCAGCTTTACCGGGACAGGGCGCTACGAGCAGTACTTC. It is translated as CASSFTGTGRYEQYF.

The chain joins TRBV6-6 to TRBJ2-2; TRBD2 matches 11 bases. V was pared by 1 base and J by 5 bases, with 0 bases of the junction left unmatched. This CDR3 has 15 residues. Germline CDR1 MNHNY, CDR2 SVGAGI (reference sequence). Written as DNA, the CDR3 is TGTGCCAGCAGTTACTGGACTAGCGGGACCGGGGAGCTGTTTTTT. Its protein product is CASSYWTSGTGELFF.

This chain connects TRBV7-8 to TRBJ2-7, with 9 bases lining up with TRBD2. With 5 bases clipped from V and 3 bases from J, the junction kept 14 bases outside the gene matches. Germline-derived CDR1 and CDR2 are SGHVS and FQNEAQ. The length of the CDR3 is 17 residues. CDR3 in DNA: TGTGCCAGCAGCCCCCACCTGGAGCGGGAGGTCTACTACGAGCAGTACTTC. Amino acid sequence: CASSPHLEREVYYEQYF.

This clone was counted between two and nine times. The CDR3 protein is CASSLDMFTEAFF. The DNA for the CDR3 is TGTGCCAGTAGTCTCGACATGTTCACTGAAGCTTTCTTT. V usage is TRBV19 and J usage is TRBJ1-1; no reliable D call. Germline V gene lookup returns CDR1 LNHDA and CDR2 SQIVND (reference sequence). This CDR3 comprises 13 residues. Trimming removed 5 bases at V and 4 bases at J, with 11 bases between.

This rearrangement joins TRBV6-5 to TRBJ2-7; TRBD2 agrees at 10 bases. CDR1 and CDR2 from the germline V gene are MNHEY and SVGAGI. CDR3 length: 14 residues. With V trimmed by 6 bases and J by 6 bases, 8 bases remained unmatched. The chain's CDR3 is CASRAAGGEVEQYF. The CDR3 bases are TGTGCCAGCAGAGCAGCGGGAGGGGAGGTCGAGCAGTACTTC.

The rearrangement uses TRBV9 and TRBJ2-1; 11 nucleotides agree with TRBD1. The germline CDR1 and CDR2 sequences are SGDLS and YYNGEE. The CDR3 consists of 20 residues. V was clipped by 3 bases and J by 0 bases; unmatched bases: 14. CDR3 sequence reads: CASSAAGTGGLLNSYNEQFF. The CDR3 DNA reads as TGTGCCAGCAGCGCCGCCGGGACAGGGGGACTTCTTAACTCCTACAATGAGCAGTTCTTC.